This entry is about one TCR beta chain. The sample comes from a study of blood T cell repertoires in COVID-19. Using immunoSEQ multiplex PCR, the repertoire was profiled, and TCRdb retains in-frame clones only, with some absent. The top ten hold approximately 3.8% of the sample, which has about 260,000 clones, about nine tenths seen once. After removal of 0 bases from V and 12 bases from J, the junction contained 14 bases not matched to a gene. The CDR3 has 16 residues. Germline V CDR1 and CDR2: SGHVS, FNYEAQ. The specimen sequenced was peripheral blood. The V gene is TRBV7-6, the J gene TRBJ2-1, with 7 bases identical to TRBD2. This receptor was identified in a man aged 55 to 69 who had recovered from COVID-19. The CDR3 spells CASSLASYGGGKAQFF. The DNA of the CDR3 is TGTGCCAGCAGCTTAGCGAGTTATGGGGGAGGGAAAGCGCAGTTCTTC. Together with reference TRBV7-6 and TRBJ2-1, the CDR3 gives the full variable domain: GAGVSQSPRYKVTKRGQDVALRCDPISGHVSLYWYRQALGQGPEFLTYFNYEAQQDKSGLPNDRFSAERPEGSISTLTIQRTEQRDSAMYRCASSLASYGGGKAQFFGPGTRLTVL.